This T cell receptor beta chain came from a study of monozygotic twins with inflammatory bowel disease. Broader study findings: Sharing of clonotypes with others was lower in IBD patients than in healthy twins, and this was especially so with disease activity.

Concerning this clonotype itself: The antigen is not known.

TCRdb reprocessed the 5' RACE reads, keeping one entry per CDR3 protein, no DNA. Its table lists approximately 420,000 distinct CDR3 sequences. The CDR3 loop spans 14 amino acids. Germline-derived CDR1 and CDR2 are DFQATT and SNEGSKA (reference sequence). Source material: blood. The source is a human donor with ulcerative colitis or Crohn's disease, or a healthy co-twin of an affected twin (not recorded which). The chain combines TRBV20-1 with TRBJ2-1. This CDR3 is CSAREGNSYNEQFF.